The clone carrying this T cell receptor beta chain is deemed medium-sized. The antigen is unknown. Cells sorted as Tregs were CD4+, CD25+ and CD127-/low. Study-wide findings and caveats: Tumor memory CD4+ T cell TCR gene usage clustered with blood and lymph node memory CD4+ cells and lymph node naive CD4+ cells. The larger-cohort validation was restricted to a single TCR beta V-J rearrangement rather than whole repertoires.

Semi-nested PCR with Nested Universal Primer A followed constant-region reverse priming of full-length variable regions. TCRdb called the 5' RACE reads again in MiXCR, with one record for every CDR3 protein. The table includes 32,000 or so distinct CDR3 sequences, approximately 30% detected once. Sequenced input: tumor-infiltrating Tregs sorted from the breast tumor. The TCR was taken from a female donor with breast cancer.

Written as DNA, the CDR3 is TGTGCCAGCAACAAATTAGGATTAGTTAACTATGGCTACACCTTC. Translated, it gives CASNKLGLVNYGYTF. The chain joins TRBV12-3 or TRBV12-4 to TRBJ1-2; D is ambiguous. This CDR3 is built from 15 residues. V lost 7 bases and J lost 1, with 16 bases in between.